These 28 T cell receptor beta chains came from one sample sequenced in a study of blood T cell repertoires in COVID-19. Some clones are missing from TCRdb's copy, which holds only in-frame ones; the method was immunoSEQ multiplex PCR. The sample has about 110,000 clones, around 86% seen once. The sample consisted of peripheral blood. These TCRs come from a man aged 65 to 85 with acute or convalescent COVID-19.

The V gene is TRBV28, the J gene TRBJ1-2, with 7 bases lining up with TRBD1. The CDR3 extends over 14 amino acids. The germline V gene encodes CDR1 MDHEN and CDR2 SYDVKM. Trimming at V came to 1 base and at J to 10 bases, leaving 9 bases not matched to a gene. DNA of the CDR3: TGTGCCAGCAGTTTATATGGGACAGCGAGGGCCTACACCTTC. This sequence encodes CASSLYGTARAYTF.

In its sample, this clone was seen many times. J is TRBJ1-1 and V is TRBV2; no definite D call. The CDR3 loop spans 13 amino acids. V was pared by 0 bases and J by 8 bases, with 10 bases between. Germline V gene sequence: CDR1 SNHLY, CDR2 FYNNEI. The CDR3 DNA is TGTGCCAGCAGTGAAGCCCCTCTTCCCGAAGCTTTCTTT. It encodes CASSEAPLPEAFF.

The chain joins TRBV10-3 to TRBJ1-1; TRBD1 matches 7 bases. The V gene end was trimmed by 5 bases and the J gene end by 1 base; junction bases not matched to a gene: 10. CDR1 and CDR2 from the germline V gene are ENHRY and SYGVKD. The CDR3 runs to 16 residues. The CDR3 sequence: CAISSSNSGGNTEAFF. CDR3 in DNA: TGTGCCATCAGTTCCTCTAACTCAGGGGGGAACACTGAAGCTTTCTTT.

The chain combines TRBV27 with TRBJ1-5; a possible D gene is TRBD1 (6 bases). This CDR3 contains 14 residues. Germline V lookup: CDR1 MNHEY, CDR2 SMNVEV (reference sequence). Trimming removed 9 bases from V and 4 bases from J, with 16 bases in between. The CDR3, as DNA: TGTGCCAGTTCGCCAGGGGTCCCTAATCAGCCCCAGCATTTT. This sequence encodes CASSPGVPNQPQHF.

The chain combines TRBV6-4 with TRBJ2-3, with TRBD2 matching over 9 bases. The V gene's germline CDR1 is MRHNA and CDR2 SNTAGT. The CDR3 totals 16 residues. With V trimmed by 5 bases and J by 5 bases, 11 bases remained unmatched. The CDR3 reads CASSTTAGGPIDTQYF. In DNA form, the CDR3 reads TGTGCCAGCAGTACAACGGCGGGGGGGCCGATAGATACGCAGTATTTT.

This clone showed up just a few times. V is TRBV4-2 and J is TRBJ1-1; D call uncertain. This CDR3 spans 14 amino acids. Germline V lookup: CDR1 LGHNA, CDR2 YNFKEQ. V gave up 2 bases and J gave up 3 bases, with 10 bases separating them. CDR3 nucleotide sequence: TGTGCCAGCAGCCAATTTGAGGCGGACACTGAAGCTTTCTTT. Translating it yields CASSQFEADTEAFF.

This rearrangement joins TRBV28 to TRBJ1-3; D is perhaps TRBD1 (5 bases). Germline CDR1 and CDR2: MDHEN and SYDVKM. The CDR3 extends over 14 amino acids. The V and J ends lost 3 bases and 4 bases respectively, with 10 bases between them. CDR3 region: CASSFNQGGNTIYF. The CDR3 region has the DNA TGTGCCAGCAGTTTTAACCAGGGAGGAAACACCATATATTTT.

The chain carries TRBV10-3 and TRBJ2-1; D gene unclear. The germline V gene has CDR1 ENHRY and CDR2 SYGVKD. CDR3 length: 13 amino acids. Trimming left V 6 bases short and J 9 bases short, with 15 bases between. CDR3 sequence reads: CAIRSTETPEQFF. As DNA, the CDR3 is TGTGCCATCAGAAGCACTGAAACGCCTGAGCAGTTCTTC.

The rearrangement links TRBV20-1 to TRBJ1-2, with D uncertain. Germline V gene lookup returns CDR1 DFQATT and CDR2 SNEGSKA (reference sequence). The CDR3 is 12 residues long. V was cut by 3 bases and J by 4 bases, with 9 bases left in between. CDR3 residues: CSASSTSYGYTF. In DNA, the CDR3 is TGCAGTGCTAGTTCCACTTCCTATGGCTACACCTTC.

The J gene is TRBJ1-3, the V gene TRBV3-1 (or the pseudogene TRBV3-2); D is ambiguous. The ends were cut back, 8 bases at V and 5 bases at J, with 19 bases in the middle. The CDR3 spans 15 residues. Germline CDR1 reads LGHDT; CDR2 reads YNNKEL (reference sequence). The CDR3 DNA sequence: TGTGCCAGCCGTCCGCCCGGGGTTTCTCGAAACACCATATATTTT. Translated, it gives CASRPPGVSRNTIYF.

The chain carries TRBV10-3 and TRBJ2-2; no clear D gene. Germline CDR1 and CDR2: ENHRY and SYGVKD. The CDR3 length is 13 residues. The germline V and J ends were trimmed by 10 bases and 3 bases, with 12 bases remaining between them. The CDR3 DNA follows: TGTGCCACCAGCTCGGGTTACACCGGGGAGCTGTTTTTT. Protein: CATSSGYTGELFF.

The chain employs TRBV25-1 and TRBJ1-2, with D perhaps matching TRBD1 (5 bases). Trimming removed 1 base from V and 4 bases from J, with 16 bases in between. Per germline, CDR1 MGHDK and CDR2 SYGVNS. The CDR3 extends over 16 amino acids. This CDR3 reads CASSEFGTGGIYGYTF. CDR3 DNA sequence: TGTGCCAGCAGTGAATTTGGCACAGGTGGGATCTATGGCTACACCTTC.

This clone showed up just once. The genes are TRBV30 and TRBJ2-2; 7 bases align to TRBD1. The germline CDR1 and CDR2 sequences are GTSNPN and SVGIG (reference sequence). The length of the CDR3 is 13 residues. Unmatched junction bases numbered 3, after V lost 4 bases and J lost 4 bases. The CDR3 spells CAWNRGGTGELFF. CDR3 in DNA: TGTGCCTGGAACAGGGGTGGCACCGGGGAGCTGTTTTTT.

The rearrangement uses TRBV19 and TRBJ1-2; weak D call: TRBD1 (5 bases). The CDR3 extends over 12 amino acids. Deletions cut 9 bases from V and 4 bases from J, with 12 bases between. Germline CDR1 and CDR2: LNHDA and SQIVND (reference sequence). In nucleotides, the CDR3 is TGTGCCAGCACGGAGGGGACCTATGGCTACACCTTC. Translation gives CASTEGTYGYTF.

This chain links TRBV5-1 with TRBJ2-7; TRBD2 agrees at 12 bases. This CDR3 region has 18 residues. V gave up 0 bases and J gave up 5 bases; unmatched junction bases: 12. The germline V gene has CDR1 SGHRS and CDR2 YFSETQ. The CDR3 nucleotides are TGCGCCAGCAGCTTGGCCAGGGCTAGCGGGGGGGCGCCGCACGAGCAGTACTTC. This gives the protein CASSLARASGGAPHEQYF.

The chain carries TRBV6-5 and TRBJ1-3, with 7 positions matching TRBD1. Trimming removed 4 bases from V and 9 bases from J; junction bases left unmatched: 6. There are 13 residues in the CDR3. Per germline, CDR1 MNHEY and CDR2 SVGAGI. The CDR3 is CASSLTGVGTIYF. In DNA, the CDR3 is TGTGCCAGCAGTTTAACAGGGGTCGGCACCATATATTTT.

V and J are TRBV3-1 (or the pseudogene TRBV3-2) and TRBJ2-7; D perhaps matches TRBD1 (5 bases). CDR3 length equals 13 residues. Trimming removed 4 bases at V and 2 bases at J, with 9 bases between. Germline V gene data show CDR1 as LGHDT and CDR2 as YNNKEL (reference sequence). CDR3: CASSLRETYEQYF. The CDR3 region has the DNA TGTGCCAGCAGCCTCAGGGAAACCTACGAGCAGTACTTC.

This chain joins TRBV7-2 and TRBJ2-1; tentatively, D is TRBD2 (6 bases). V dropped 3 bases and J dropped 6 bases, with 12 bases sitting between them. The CDR3 is 14 amino acids. Germline V CDR1 and CDR2: SGHTA, FQGNSA. The CDR3 is CASSLTRGLNEQFF. The CDR3 region has the DNA TGTGCCAGCAGCTTGACTCGGGGACTCAATGAGCAGTTCTTC.

This chain joins TRBV7-9 and TRBJ1-5, with D unresolved. Germline loops: CDR1 SEHNR, CDR2 FQNEAQ (reference sequence). This CDR3 is 15 amino acids long. The V end was cut by 2 bases, the J end by 2 bases, with 10 bases between. Here the CDR3 DNA reads TGTGCCAGCAGCTTATCAGGAAACGGCAATCAGCCCCAGCATTTT. Translated: CASSLSGNGNQPQHF.

The V and J genes are TRBV13 and TRBJ1-6; tentative D call: TRBD1 (6 bases). There are 14 residues in the CDR3. V shed 0 bases and J shed 6 bases, with 6 bases lying between them. The germline V gene encodes CDR1 PRHDT and CDR2 FYEKMQ (reference sequence). In DNA form, the CDR3 reads TGTGCCAGCAGCTTAGGACAGGGTAATTCACCCCTCCACTTT. It yields the protein CASSLGQGNSPLHF.

The V and J genes are TRBV5-1 and TRBJ2-1; no reliable D call. CDR1 and CDR2 from the germline V gene are SGHRS and YFSETQ. Trimming removed 3 bases at V and 8 bases at J, with 9 bases between. The CDR3 consists of 12 residues. CDR3 protein: CASSWSVDEQFF. Here the CDR3 DNA reads TGCGCCAGCAGCTGGTCGGTTGATGAGCAGTTCTTC.

The rearrangement links TRBV18 to TRBJ2-1; a possible D gene is TRBD1 (6 bases). The CDR3 is made up of 17 amino acids. Germline V CDR1 and CDR2: KGHSH, LQKENI. V gave up 6 bases and J gave up 3 bases, with 21 bases separating them. DNA of the CDR3: TGTGCCAGCTCGCCGTTGGCGGGTTGGACAGACTACAATGAGCAGTTCTTC. Its translation is CASSPLAGWTDYNEQFF.

The V call is TRBV15, the J call TRBJ2-7; 7 bases are shared with TRBD1. The CDR3 has 15 residues. The trim removed 1 base at V and 3 bases at J, leaving 6 bases unmatched. The germline V gene has CDR1 LNHNV and CDR2 YYDKDF (reference sequence). CDR3 amino acids: CATSRARDSFYEQYF. The CDR3 nucleotides read TGTGCCACCAGCAGAGCCCGGGACAGCTTCTACGAGCAGTACTTC.

This rearrangement joins TRBV6-5 to TRBJ1-1; perhaps TRBD1 as D (6 bases). This CDR3 comprises 13 residues. With 0 bases removed from V and 7 bases from J, the gap between germline ends came to 9 bases. CDR1 and CDR2 from the germline V gene are MNHEY and SVGAGI. Here the CDR3 DNA reads TGTGCCAGCAGTTACTCCCACAGGGTTGAAGCTTTCTTT. Its protein is CASSYSHRVEAFF.

The rearrangement uses TRBV19 and TRBJ2-5, with TRBD2 identical over 10 bases. Per the germline V gene, CDR1 is LNHDA and CDR2 is SQIVND (reference sequence). The CDR3 contains 15 residues. Trimming cost V 11 bases and J 2 bases; bases outside gene matches: 11. The CDR3 spells CAPPAASGRQETQYF. The CDR3 DNA is TGTGCCCCCCCCGCAGCTAGCGGGAGACAAGAGACCCAGTACTTC.

The rearrangement uses TRBV5-1 and TRBJ1-5, with 7 bases identical to TRBD1. The CDR3 length is 17 residues. Trimming cost V 2 bases and J 0 bases; bases outside gene matches: 8. Germline loops: CDR1 SGHRS, CDR2 YFSETQ. CDR3 loop: CASSLEPTGTSNQPQHF. The CDR3 nucleotides read TGCGCCAGCAGCTTAGAACCGACAGGGACTAGCAATCAGCCCCAGCATTTT.

The chain carries TRBV5-1 and TRBJ2-7; D is possibly TRBD1 (5 bases). V shed 2 bases and J shed 2 bases, with 17 bases lying between them. Germline lookup yields CDR1 SGHRS and CDR2 YFSETQ. The CDR3 runs 16 residues. CDR3: CASSFPESQGPYEQYF. CDR3 DNA: TGCGCCAGCAGCTTCCCCGAATCTCAGGGCCCCTACGAGCAGTACTTC.

This chain uses TRBV9 with TRBJ2-6; a weak D match, TRBD2 (6 bases). Germline assignment: CDR1 SGDLS and CDR2 YYNGEE. V shed 0 bases and J shed 4 bases, with 17 bases lying between them. This CDR3 spans 18 amino acids. The CDR3 coding sequence is TGTGCCAGCAGCGTAGCTTCGGGGGACGCGGTAGGGGCCAACGTCCTGACTTTC. Translation: CASSVASGDAVGANVLTF.